This T cell receptor (beta chain) was observed in a study of regulatory dendritic cells for organ transplantation. The repertoire was sequenced with immunoSEQ multiplex PCR; TCRdb's copy has only in-frame clones and lacks some. Altogether about 38,000 clones are present, 75% to 95% being singletons, with the ten largest covering over 0.1%. The CDR3 has 16 amino acids. V lost 1 base and J lost 6, with 15 bases in between. CDR1 is SGHVS, CDR2 FNYEAQ, per germline. Sequencing was performed on naive CD8+ T cells from blood. As to subset: CD45RA+ naive T cells. The chain employs TRBV7-6 and TRBJ1-4; weak D call: TRBD1 (5 bases). The origin of this receptor is a human donor in good health. CDR3 protein: CASSLDSQGSYEKLFF. The CDR3 DNA is TGTGCCAGCAGCTTAGATTCTCAGGGAAGTTATGAAAAACTGTTTTTT.